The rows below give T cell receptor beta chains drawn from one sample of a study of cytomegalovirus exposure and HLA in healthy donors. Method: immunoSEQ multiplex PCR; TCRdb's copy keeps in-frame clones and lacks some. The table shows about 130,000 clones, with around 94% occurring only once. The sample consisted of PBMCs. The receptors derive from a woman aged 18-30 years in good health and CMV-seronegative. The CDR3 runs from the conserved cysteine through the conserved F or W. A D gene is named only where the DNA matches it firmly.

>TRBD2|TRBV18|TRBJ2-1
CASSSWTSGRFRLQDEQFF
TGTGCCAGCTCATCGTGGACTAGCGGGAGGTTTCGCCTACAGGATGAGCAGTTCTTC
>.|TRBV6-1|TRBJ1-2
CASRVDGRNYGYTF
TGTGCCAGCAGAGTCGACGGGAGGAACTATGGCTACACCTTC
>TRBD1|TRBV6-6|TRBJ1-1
CASNRDRGLDTEAFF
TGTGCCAGCAATCGGGACAGGGGGCTCGACACTGAAGCTTTCTTT
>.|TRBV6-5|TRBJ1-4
CASRGQTNEKLFF
TGTGCCAGCCGCGGACAAACCAATGAAAAACTGTTTTTT
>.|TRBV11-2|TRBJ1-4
CASSQGFNEKLFF
TGTGCCAGCAGCCAGGGGTTTAATGAAAAACTGTTTTTT
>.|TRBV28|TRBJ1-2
CASSAQPDGHYGYTF
TGTGCCAGCAGTGCCCAACCAGACGGACATTATGGCTACACCTTC
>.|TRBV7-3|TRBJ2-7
CASSLNSYYEQYF
TGTGCCAGCAGCTTAAACAGCTACTACGAGCAGTACTTC
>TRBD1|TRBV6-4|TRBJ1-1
CASRQGLGTEAFF
TGTGCCAGCCGACAGGGGCTTGGGACTGAAGCTTTCTTT
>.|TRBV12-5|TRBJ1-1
CASGFTLQEGLLNTEAFF
TGTGCTAGTGGTTTCACCTTACAGGAGGGATTACTGAACACTGAAGCTTTCTTT
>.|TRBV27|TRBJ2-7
CASSLEGRGALREQYF
TGTGCCAGCAGTTTAGAAGGAAGGGGTGCCTTGCGGGAGCAGTACTTC
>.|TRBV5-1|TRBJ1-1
CASSLSGTQLREAFF
TGCGCCAGCAGCTTATCCGGGACCCAACTCCGGGAGGCTTTCTTT
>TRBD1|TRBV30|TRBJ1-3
CAWNRGRGNTIYF
TGTGCCTGGAATAGGGGGCGAGGAAACACCATATATTTT
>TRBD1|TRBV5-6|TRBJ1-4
CASSPGQGENEKLFF
TGTGCCAGCAGCCCCGGACAGGGTGAAAATGAAAAACTGTTTTTT
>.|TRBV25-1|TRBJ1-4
CASTSGGLEKLFF
TGTGCCAGCACCTCGGGGGGGCTAGAAAAACTGTTTTTT
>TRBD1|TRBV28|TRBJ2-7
CASTPLGQPRYEQYF
TGTGCCAGCACCCCGTTGGGACAGCCCCGGTACGAGCAGTACTTC
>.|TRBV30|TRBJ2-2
CAWRGSGGTGELFF
TGTGCCTGGAGGGGCAGCGGAGGCACCGGGGAGCTGTTTTTT
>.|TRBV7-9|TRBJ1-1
CASSPPGFSTEAFF
TGTGCCAGCAGCCCGCCAGGTTTCAGCACTGAAGCTTTCTTT
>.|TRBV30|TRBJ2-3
CAWTSTDTQYF
TGTGCCTGGACTAGCACAGATACGCAGTATTTT
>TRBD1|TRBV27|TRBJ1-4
CASSRQGEEKLFF
TGTGCCAGCTCTAGACAGGGTGAAGAAAAACTGTTTTTT
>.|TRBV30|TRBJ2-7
CAWDPGQGYEQYF
TGTGCCTGGGACCCAGGGCAGGGCTACGAGCAGTACTTC